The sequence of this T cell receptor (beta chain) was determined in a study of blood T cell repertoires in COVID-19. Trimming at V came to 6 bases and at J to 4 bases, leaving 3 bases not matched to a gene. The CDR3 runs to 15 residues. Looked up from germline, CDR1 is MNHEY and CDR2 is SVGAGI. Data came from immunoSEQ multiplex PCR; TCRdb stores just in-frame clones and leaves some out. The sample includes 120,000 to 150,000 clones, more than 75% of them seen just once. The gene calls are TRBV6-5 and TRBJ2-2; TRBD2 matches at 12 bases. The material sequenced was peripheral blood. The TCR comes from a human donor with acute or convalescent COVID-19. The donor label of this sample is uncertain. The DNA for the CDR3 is TGTGCCAGCAGGCTAGCGGGGGGGCGCACCGGGGAGCTGTTTTTT. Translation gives CASRLAGGRTGELFF.